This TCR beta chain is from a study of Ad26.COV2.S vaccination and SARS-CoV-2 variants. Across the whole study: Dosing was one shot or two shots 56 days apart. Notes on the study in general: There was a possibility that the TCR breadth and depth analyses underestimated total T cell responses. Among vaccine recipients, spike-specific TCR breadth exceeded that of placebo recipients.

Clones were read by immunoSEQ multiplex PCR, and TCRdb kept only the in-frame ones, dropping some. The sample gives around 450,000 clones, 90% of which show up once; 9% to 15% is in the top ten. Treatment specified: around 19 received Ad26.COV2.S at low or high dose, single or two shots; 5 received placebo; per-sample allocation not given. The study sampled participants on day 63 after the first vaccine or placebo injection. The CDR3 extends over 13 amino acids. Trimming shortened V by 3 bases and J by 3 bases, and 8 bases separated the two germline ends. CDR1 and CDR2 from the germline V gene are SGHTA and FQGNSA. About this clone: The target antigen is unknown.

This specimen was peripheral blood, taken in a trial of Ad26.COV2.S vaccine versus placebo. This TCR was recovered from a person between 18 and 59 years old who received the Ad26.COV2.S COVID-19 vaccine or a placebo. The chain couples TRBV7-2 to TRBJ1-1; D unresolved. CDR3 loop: CASSFLLDTEAFF. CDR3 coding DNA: TGTGCCAGCAGCTTTTTGTTGGACACTGAAGCTTTCTTT. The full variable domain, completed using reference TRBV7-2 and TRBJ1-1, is GAGVSQSPSNKVTEKGKDVELRCDPISGHTALYWYRQSLGQGLEFLIYFQGNSAPDKSGLPSDRFSAERTGGSVSTLTIQRTQQEDSAVYLCASSFLLDTEAFFGQGTRLTVV.